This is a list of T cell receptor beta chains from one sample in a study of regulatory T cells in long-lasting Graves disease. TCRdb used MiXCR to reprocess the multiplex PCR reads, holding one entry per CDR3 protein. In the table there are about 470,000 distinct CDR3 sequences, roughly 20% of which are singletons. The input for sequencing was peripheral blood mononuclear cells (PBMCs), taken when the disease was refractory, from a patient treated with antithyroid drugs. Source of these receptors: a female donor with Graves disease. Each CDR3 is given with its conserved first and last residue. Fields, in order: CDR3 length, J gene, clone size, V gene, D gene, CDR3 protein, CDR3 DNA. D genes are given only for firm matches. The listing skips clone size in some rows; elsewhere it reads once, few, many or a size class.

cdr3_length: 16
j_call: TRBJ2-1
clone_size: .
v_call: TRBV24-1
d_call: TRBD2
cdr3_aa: CATSDLGAGEYNEQFF
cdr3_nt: TGTGCCACCAGTGATTTAGGGGCGGGGGAATACAATGAGCAGTTCTTC

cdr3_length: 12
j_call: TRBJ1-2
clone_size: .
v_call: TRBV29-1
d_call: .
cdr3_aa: CSVDDMARGYTF
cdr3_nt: TGCAGCGTTGACGACATGGCCCGTGGCTACACCTTC

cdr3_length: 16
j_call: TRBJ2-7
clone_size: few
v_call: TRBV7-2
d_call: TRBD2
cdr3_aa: CASSFPRTSGRGEQYF
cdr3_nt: TGTGCCAGCAGCTTCCCCCGGACTAGCGGGAGGGGCGAGCAGTACTTC

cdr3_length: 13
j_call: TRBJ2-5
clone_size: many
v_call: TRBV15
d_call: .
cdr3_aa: CATMVGGRETQYF
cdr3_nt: TGTGCCACCATGGTTGGGGGTCGAGAGACCCAGTACTTC

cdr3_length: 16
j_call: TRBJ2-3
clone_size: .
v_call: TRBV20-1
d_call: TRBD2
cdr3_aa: CSAISGLAGGADTQYF
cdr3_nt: TGCAGTGCTATTTCCGGGCTAGCGGGAGGGGCAGATACGCAGTATTTT

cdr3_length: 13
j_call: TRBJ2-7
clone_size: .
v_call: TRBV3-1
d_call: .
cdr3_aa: CASSQERIYEQYF
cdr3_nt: TGTGCCAGCAGCCAAGAGCGGATCTACGAGCAGTACTTC

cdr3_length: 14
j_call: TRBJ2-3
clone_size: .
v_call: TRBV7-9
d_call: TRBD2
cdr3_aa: CASPSGSGTDTQYF
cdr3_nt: TGTGCCAGCCCAAGCGGGAGTGGAACAGATACGCAGTATTTT

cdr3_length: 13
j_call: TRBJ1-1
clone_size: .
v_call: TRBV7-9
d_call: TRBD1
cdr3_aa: CASSAGGNTEAFF
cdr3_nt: TGTGCCAGCAGCGCAGGGGGAAACACTGAAGCTTTCTTT

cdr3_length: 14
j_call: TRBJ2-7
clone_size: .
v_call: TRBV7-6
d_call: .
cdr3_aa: CASSLASTFYEQYF
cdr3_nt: TGTGCCAGCAGCTTAGCGTCTACGTTCTACGAGCAGTACTTC

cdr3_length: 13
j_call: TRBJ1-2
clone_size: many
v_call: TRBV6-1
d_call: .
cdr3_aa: CASSRRVDYGYTF
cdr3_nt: TGTGCCAGCAGCCGAAGGGTAGACTATGGCTACACCTTC

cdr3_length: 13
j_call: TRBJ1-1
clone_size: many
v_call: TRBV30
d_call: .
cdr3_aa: CAWSGGGNTEAFF
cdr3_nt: TGTGCCTGGAGTGGTGGCGGGAACACTGAAGCTTTCTTT

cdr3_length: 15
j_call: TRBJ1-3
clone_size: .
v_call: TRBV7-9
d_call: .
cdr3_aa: CASSLTGSYGNTIYF
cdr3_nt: TGTGCCAGCAGCCTAACAGGGAGTTATGGAAACACCATATATTTT

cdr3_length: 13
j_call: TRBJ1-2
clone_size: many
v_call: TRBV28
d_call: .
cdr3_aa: CASRSTVNYGYTF
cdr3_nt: TGTGCCAGCAGGTCAACAGTAAACTATGGCTACACCTTC

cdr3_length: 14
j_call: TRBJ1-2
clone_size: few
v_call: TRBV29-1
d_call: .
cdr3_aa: CSVRMAGKNYGYTF
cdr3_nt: TGCAGCGTTCGTATGGCCGGGAAGAACTATGGCTACACCTTC

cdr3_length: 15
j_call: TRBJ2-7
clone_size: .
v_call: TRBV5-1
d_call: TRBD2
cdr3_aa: CASSGGEGPSYEQYF
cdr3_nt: TGCGCCAGCTCCGGCGGGGAGGGTCCATCCTACGAGCAGTACTTC

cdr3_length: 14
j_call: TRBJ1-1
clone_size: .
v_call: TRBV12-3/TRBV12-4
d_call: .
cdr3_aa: CASSLDAGNTEAFF
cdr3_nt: TGTGCCAGCAGTTTAGATGCTGGGAACACTGAAGCTTTCTTT

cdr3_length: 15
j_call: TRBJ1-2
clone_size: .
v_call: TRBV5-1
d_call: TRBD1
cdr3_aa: CASGPRQGIYSGYTF
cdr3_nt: TGCGCCAGCGGCCCGAGACAGGGAATCTATTCTGGCTACACCTTC

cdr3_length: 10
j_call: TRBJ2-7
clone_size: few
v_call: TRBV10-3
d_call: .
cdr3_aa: CATQEYEQYF
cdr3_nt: TGTGCCACCCAAGAGTACGAGCAGTACTTC

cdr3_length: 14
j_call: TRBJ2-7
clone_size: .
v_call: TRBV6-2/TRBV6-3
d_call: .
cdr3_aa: CASTTTPHTYEQYF
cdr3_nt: TGTGCCAGCACTACGACGCCACACACCTACGAGCAGTACTTC